This TCR beta chain was captured by sequencing in a study of blood T cell repertoires in COVID-19. Study details: Samples came from the United States, Italy and Spain, spanning acute and convalescent COVID-19. The cDNA or gDNA used as material had been derived from T cells, B-cell-depleted T cells, or PBMCs.

Authors' data handling: Reference gene primer amplification yielded estimated nucleated cell counts. TCRdb keeps only in-frame clones here, not all; method: immunoSEQ multiplex PCR. The V and J calls and clone size were taken over from that table, and D and trimming were inferred from the DNA. The table lists roughly 390,000 clones, 75% to 90% of them singletons. The CDR3 is made up of 15 amino acids. The junction had 7 bases not matched to a gene; V was cut back by 3 bases and J by 7 bases. CDR1 and CDR2 (germline): SGHRS, YFSETQ. The sequence derives from a woman younger than 35 with acute or convalescent COVID-19. The chain has TRBV5-1 and TRBJ2-1; TRBD2 agrees at 10 bases. The sequenced sample was peripheral blood. The CDR3 DNA reads TGCGCCAGCAGCTCTCTAGCGGGGGCGGGGAATGAGCAGTTCTTC. Translation gives CASSSLAGAGNEQFF.